The present entry profiles one T cell receptor (beta chain) with its context. Its antigen is not known. CDR1 is MNHEY and CDR2 is SVGAGI in the germline V gene. The V end was cut by 2 bases, the J end by 0 bases, with 11 bases between. CDR3 size: 16 residues. This sample is part of a study of T cells in Graves' hyperthyroidism and ophthalmopathy. Amplified regions were TCR beta CDR3 sequences from RNA transcripts. Researchers ran a first-round RT-PCR on the TCR CDR3 using the HTBI primer set. TCRdb called the multiplex PCR reads again in MiXCR, with one record for every CDR3 protein. Of roughly 110,000 distinct CDR3 sequences listed, approximately 15% were seen once; the top ten hold roughly 40%. The study, taken as a whole, reports: In the analysis, a 13 V-J model separated ophthalmopathy from stable hyperthyroidism. Ophthalmopathy was model-predicted a median around 6.1 months pre-onset.

The rearrangement uses TRBV6-5 and TRBJ2-4; D is uncertain. The clonotype comes from a woman aged 45-60 years with Graves' hyperthyroidism. Sample: blood. In nucleotides, the CDR3 is TGTGCCAGCAGTTACCAGGAGTGGGTAGCCAAAAACATTCAGTACTTC. This sequence encodes CASSYQEWVAKNIQYF.